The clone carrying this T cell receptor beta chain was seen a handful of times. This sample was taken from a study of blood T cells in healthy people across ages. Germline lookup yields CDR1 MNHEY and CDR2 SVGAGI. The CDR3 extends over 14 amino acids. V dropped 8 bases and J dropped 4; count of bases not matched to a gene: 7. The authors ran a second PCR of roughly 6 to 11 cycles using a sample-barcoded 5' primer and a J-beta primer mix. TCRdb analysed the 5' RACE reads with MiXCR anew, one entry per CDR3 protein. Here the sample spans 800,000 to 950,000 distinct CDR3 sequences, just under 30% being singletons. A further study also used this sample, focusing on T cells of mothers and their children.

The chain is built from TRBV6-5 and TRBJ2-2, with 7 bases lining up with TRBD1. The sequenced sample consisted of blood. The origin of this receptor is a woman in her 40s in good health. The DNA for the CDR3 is TGTGCCAGCGGTGTACAGGGGACCACCGGGGAGCTGTTTTTT. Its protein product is CASGVQGTTGELFF.